This entry lists 8 T cell receptor beta chains sequenced from one sample in a study of T cells in Graves' hyperthyroidism and ophthalmopathy. Amplified TCR beta CDR3 regions came from RNA transcripts. The HTBI primer set was used in a first-round RT-PCR of the TCR CDR3. TCRdb re-analysed the multiplex PCR reads in MiXCR, keeping a single row per CDR3 protein. The table has about 59,000 distinct CDR3 sequences, under 70% seen once. What was sequenced was blood. These receptors were obtained from a woman in her sixties with Graves' ophthalmopathy.

This clonotype was picked up many times. The chain couples TRBV28 to TRBJ2-3, with TRBD2 identical over 8 bases. This CDR3 region has 13 residues. V trimming: 7 bases; J trimming: 4 bases; junction bases outside the gene matches: 4. Germline V gives CDR1 MDHEN, CDR2 SYDVKM. CDR3 amino acids: CASKSGGADTQYF. The CDR3 nucleotides read TGTGCCAGCAAGAGCGGGGGCGCAGATACGCAGTATTTT.

V gene TRBV5-1 combines with J gene TRBJ1-1; 9 bases line up with TRBD1. The CDR3 is made up of 16 amino acids. Germline-derived CDR1 and CDR2 are SGHRS and YFSETQ. V dropped 2 bases and J dropped 0; count of bases not matched to a gene: 5. CDR3 DNA sequence: TGCGCCAGCAGCTTAAGGGGGACAGGGATGAACACTGAAGCTTTCTTT. Translating gives CASSLRGTGMNTEAFF.

In this sample, this clonotype turned up many times. The CDR3 DNA is TGTGCCAGCACCGGGACAGAGCATGAAAAACTGTTTTTT. Its translation: CASTGTEHEKLFF. The genes are TRBV19 and TRBJ1-4; 7 bases agree with TRBD1. Germline CDR1 reads LNHDA; CDR2 reads SQIVND (reference sequence). The V and J ends lost 9 bases and 6 bases, in that order; junction bases with no gene match: 7. CDR3 length equals 13 residues.

Details on this clonotype: This may stem from a read error, because a much larger clone lies one nucleotide away. The CDR3 ends on some other residue instead of the conserved phenylalanine or tryptophan, so this is likely a read error. The chain couples TRBV6-1 to TRBJ1-1; D is unresolved. Per the germline V gene, CDR1 is MNHNS and CDR2 is SASEGT. The CDR3 is 13 residues long. V was trimmed by 6 bases and J by 4 bases, leaving 12 bases between them. CDR3 bases: TGTGCCAGCAGCCACGAGGAAGTCACTGAAGCTTTCTCT. Amino acids: CASSHEEVTEAFS.

About this clonotype: A much larger clone differs by one base, so this may be a read error. The CDR3 end shows no conserved phenylalanine or tryptophan, and so a read error is likely. V is TRBV18 and J is TRBJ2-1; maybe TRBD2 (6 bases). Germline assignment: CDR1 KGHSH and CDR2 LQKENI. Trimming left V 6 bases short and J 2 bases short, with 14 bases between. The CDR3 covers 15 residues. In nucleotides, the CDR3 is TGTGCCAGCTCCAGACTCCCTAGCGCCTACAATGAGCAGTTCTCC. Protein sequence: CASSRLPSAYNEQFS.

This clonotype was counted many times. J is TRBJ1-5 and V is TRBV19; D not certain. Looked up from germline, CDR1 is LNHDA and CDR2 is SQIVND (reference sequence). The length of the CDR3 is 12 residues. V dropped 4 bases and J dropped 6 bases, with 7 bases sitting between them. The CDR3 loop reads CASSTLSQPQHF. CDR3 in DNA: TGTGCCAGTAGTACCCTGAGTCAGCCCCAGCATTTT.

The rearrangement uses TRBV20-1 and TRBJ2-7; 8 bases align to TRBD2. The CDR3 consists of 13 residues. The trim removed 3 bases at V and 1 base at J, leaving 2 bases unmatched. CDR1 is DFQATT and CDR2 is SNEGSKA in the germline V gene (reference sequence). The CDR3 is CSASGLASYEQYF. For the CDR3, the DNA is TGCAGTGCTAGCGGACTAGCTTCCTACGAGCAGTACTTC.

Ten or more counts support this clonotype. This chain joins TRBV20-1 and TRBJ1-4, with TRBD1 matching 8 bases. V shed 5 bases, J shed 6 bases, and the junction held 8 bases outside the gene matches. Germline loops: CDR1 DFQATT, CDR2 SNEGSKA (reference sequence). The CDR3 is 14 residues long. The chain's CDR3 is CSAPGQGVDEKLFF. For the CDR3, the DNA is TGCAGTGCTCCTGGACAGGGAGTAGATGAAAAACTGTTTTTT.